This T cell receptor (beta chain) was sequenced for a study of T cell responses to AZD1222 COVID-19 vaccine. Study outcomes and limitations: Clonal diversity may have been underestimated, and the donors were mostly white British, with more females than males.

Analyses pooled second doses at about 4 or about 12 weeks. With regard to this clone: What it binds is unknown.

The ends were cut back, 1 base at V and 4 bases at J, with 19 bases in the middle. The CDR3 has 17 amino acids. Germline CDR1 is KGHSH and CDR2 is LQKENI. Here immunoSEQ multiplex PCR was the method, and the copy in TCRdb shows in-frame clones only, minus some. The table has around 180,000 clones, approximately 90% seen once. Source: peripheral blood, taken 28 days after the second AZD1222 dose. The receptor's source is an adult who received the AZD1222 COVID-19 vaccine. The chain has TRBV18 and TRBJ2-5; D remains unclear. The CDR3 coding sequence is TGTGCCAGCTCACCACAATGGGTTGCAGGCTCTGGAGAGACCCAGTACTTC. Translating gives CASSPQWVAGSGETQYF.